These 29 T cell receptor beta chains originate from one sample sequenced in a study of blood T cell repertoires in COVID-19. Data came from immunoSEQ multiplex PCR; TCRdb stores just in-frame clones and leaves some out. The repertoire holds some 510,000 clones, with roughly 90% as singletons. Material for sequencing was PBMCs or T cells enriched from blood (not recorded which). Receptors were obtained from a woman between 40 and 55 years old who had recovered from COVID-19.

This chain links TRBV2 with TRBJ2-5, with 8 nucleotides matching TRBD2. Germline CDR1 is SNHLY and CDR2 is FYNNEI. The CDR3 runs 16 residues. Trimming took 3 bases from V and 4 from J; bases not matched to a gene: 10. The CDR3 is CASSEERLAIGETQYF. The CDR3 DNA follows: TGTGCCAGCAGTGAGGAGCGACTAGCGATAGGAGAGACCCAGTACTTC.

The genes are TRBV2 and TRBJ1-2, with 7 nucleotides matching TRBD1. The ends lost 4 bases at V and 5 bases at J; junction bases unmatched: 10. CDR1 is SNHLY and CDR2 is FYNNEI in the germline V gene. The CDR3 has 15 residues. CDR3 region: CASSGISGRGYGYTF. As DNA, the CDR3 is TGTGCCAGCAGTGGCATTAGCGGCAGGGGGTATGGCTACACCTTC.

The chain links TRBV27 to TRBJ1-5; D ambiguous. The V end lost 10 bases, the J end lost 2 bases, and 12 bases lay between the germline ends. Germline V gene data show CDR1 as MNHEY and CDR2 as SMNVEV (reference sequence). The CDR3 covers 13 residues. DNA for the CDR3: TGTGCCACCTCGTACGGTGGCAATCAGCCCCAGCATTTT. It yields the protein CATSYGGNQPQHF.

The chain combines TRBV18 with TRBJ2-7, with 11 bases fitting TRBD1. The CDR3 loop spans 15 amino acids. CDR1 KGHSH and CDR2 LQKENI come from the germline V gene. V lost 3 bases and J lost 5; bases outside the gene matches: 6. The CDR3 sequence is CASSPWDRGSDEQYF. CDR3 DNA: TGTGCCAGCTCACCCTGGGACAGGGGGAGTGACGAGCAGTACTTC.

The J gene is TRBJ1-3, the V gene TRBV6-5; D not certain. V was cut by 0 bases and J by 2 bases, with 11 bases left in between. The CDR3 loop spans 16 amino acids. Germline V gene lookup returns CDR1 MNHEY and CDR2 SVGAGI. CDR3 DNA: TGTGCCAGCAGTTACTCCCCCGGAGACCCTGGAAACACCATATATTTT. Translating it yields CASSYSPGDPGNTIYF.

This chain joins TRBV28 and TRBJ1-4; D is perhaps TRBD1 (5 bases). CDR3 size: 14 residues. Per the germline V gene, CDR1 is MDHEN and CDR2 is SYDVKM. V was cut by 3 bases and J by 4 bases, with 9 bases left in between. This CDR3 is CASSLEGINEKLFF. The CDR3 nucleotides read TGTGCCAGCAGTTTGGAGGGGATTAATGAAAAACTGTTTTTT.

The rearrangement links TRBV20-1 to TRBJ1-1, with D possibly being TRBD1 (5 bases). The CDR3 covers 13 residues. V lost 3 bases and J lost 11, with 19 bases in between. In germline, CDR1 is DFQATT, CDR2 SNEGSKA (reference sequence). For the CDR3, the DNA is TGCAGTGCTAGTAGGGGCACCCAAAGTGGGGCTTTCTTT. As protein: CSASRGTQSGAFF.

V is TRBV7-8 and J is TRBJ2-7, with D maybe TRBD1 (5 bases). V was clipped by 8 bases and J by 6 bases, with 17 bases between them. Germline V lookup: CDR1 SGHVS, CDR2 FQNEAQ. The CDR3 has 13 residues. The CDR3 bases are TGTGCCAGCCTTAATGCTAGGGGTGGCGAGCAGTACTTC. This sequence encodes CASLNARGGEQYF.

The chain links TRBV18 to TRBJ1-2, with 8 bases identical to TRBD1. V was clipped by 3 bases and J by 4 bases; unmatched bases: 7. The germline V gene encodes CDR1 KGHSH and CDR2 LQKENI. The CDR3 has 15 amino acids. The DNA of the CDR3 is TGTGCCAGCTCACCCGGACAGGGCCAAATCTATGGCTACACCTTC. It translates to CASSPGQGQIYGYTF.

The chain employs TRBV10-1 and TRBJ2-2, with TRBD2 matching 13 bases. V was pared by 0 bases and J by 7 bases, with 5 bases of the junction left unmatched. The V gene's germline CDR1 is WNHNN and CDR2 SYGVQD (reference sequence). The CDR3 covers 17 residues. The CDR3 region is CASSESGLAGVFGELFF. The CDR3 DNA reads TGCGCCAGCAGTGAGTCCGGACTAGCGGGAGTCTTCGGGGAGCTGTTTTTT.

The chain employs TRBV15 and TRBJ1-3, with TRBD1 as a possible D gene (5 bases). The V gene's germline CDR1 is LNHNV and CDR2 YYDKDF (reference sequence). The CDR3 contains 15 residues. V lost 0 bases to trimming and J lost 2 bases, with 8 bases between them. CDR3 loop: CATSRDPQAGNTIYF. The CDR3 DNA sequence: TGTGCCACCAGCAGAGATCCACAGGCTGGAAACACCATATATTTT.

The V call is TRBV27, the J call TRBJ2-7, with 8 bases identical to TRBD1. V lost 4 bases, J lost 2 bases, and 10 bases stayed unmatched. The CDR3 extends over 16 amino acids. Germline-derived CDR1 and CDR2 are MNHEY and SMNVEV (reference sequence). CDR3 in amino acids: CASSSVKTGQAYEQYF. The CDR3, as DNA: TGTGCCAGCAGTTCGGTCAAAACGGGACAGGCCTACGAGCAGTACTTC.

This clone was seen just once. This chain connects TRBV5-1 to TRBJ2-3, with a possible D match to TRBD1 (6 bases). The CDR3 covers 15 residues. Germline values: CDR1 SGHRS, CDR2 YFSETQ. V was cut by 5 bases and J by 2 bases, with 15 bases left in between. CDR3 amino acids: CASRLGGWDTDTQYF. CDR3 coding DNA: TGCGCCAGCAGATTAGGGGGTTGGGACACAGATACGCAGTATTTT. Full variable domain (outside the CDR3, taken from reference TRBV5-1 and TRBJ2-3): KAGVTQTPRYLIKTRGQQVTLSCSPISGHRSVSWYQQTPGQGLQFLFEYFSETQRNKGNFPGRFSGRQFSNSRSEMNVSTLELGDSALYLCASRLGGWDTDTQYFGPGTRLTVL.

The sample holds many counts of this clone. The chain links TRBV20-1 to TRBJ1-4, with D uncertain. Germline V gives CDR1 DFQATT, CDR2 SNEGSKA (reference sequence). Trimming stripped 3 bases from V and 6 bases from J, with 14 bases between. The CDR3 consists of 14 residues. This CDR3 is CSASNRRVDEKLFF. The CDR3 DNA reads as TGCAGTGCTAGTAATCGGAGGGTTGATGAAAAACTGTTTTTT.

The rearrangement uses TRBV18 and TRBJ2-7; tentative D call: TRBD1 (6 bases). The ends were cut back, 1 base at V and 3 bases at J, with 10 bases in the middle. CDR1 KGHSH and CDR2 LQKENI come from the germline V gene. The CDR3 runs 14 residues. The CDR3 spells CASSPRDTYYEQYF. The DNA of the CDR3 is TGTGCCAGCTCACCACGGGACACCTACTACGAGCAGTACTTC.

This chain connects TRBV9 to TRBJ1-3; possibly TRBD1 for D (6 bases). The CDR3 is made up of 16 amino acids. The V and J ends lost 4 bases and 0 bases respectively, with 14 bases between them. The V gene's germline CDR1 is SGDLS and CDR2 YYNGEE. As DNA, the CDR3 is TGTGCCAGCAGCAAGGACAGTGCTGTCTCTGGAAACACCATATATTTT. It specifies CASSKDSAVSGNTIYF.

The rearrangement links TRBV20-1 to TRBJ1-3; D is undetermined. V was clipped by 3 bases and J by 3 bases, with 9 bases between them. Germline loops: CDR1 DFQATT, CDR2 SNEGSKA (reference sequence). The CDR3 loop spans 13 amino acids. CDR3 in DNA: TGCAGTGCTAGTGAGGCAGGTGGAAACACCATATATTTT. Encoded protein: CSASEAGGNTIYF.

The gene calls are TRBV10-2 and TRBJ2-3; 8 bases are shared with TRBD2. The CDR3 is made up of 19 amino acids. With 2 bases clipped from V and 4 bases from J, the junction kept 17 bases outside the gene matches. Germline CDR1 reads WSHSY; CDR2 reads SAAADI. In DNA, the CDR3 is TGCGCCAGCAGTGAGCCGAACCCCCAACCGGGACTAGAGGCAGATACGCAGTATTTT. This sequence encodes CASSEPNPQPGLEADTQYF.

V is TRBV21-1 and J is TRBJ2-1; the D call of TRBD1 is as the table states it, not checked on the DNA. TRBV21-1 is listed as a pseudogene. The CDR3 consists of 16 residues. The CDR3 bases are TGTGCCAGCAGCAAAGAACAGGGGGGGCTCTACAATGAGCAGTTCTTC. It codes for CASSKEQGGLYNEQFF.

The rearrangement joins TRBV7-9 to TRBJ2-7; D possibly corresponds to TRBD1 (6 bases). The V gene lost 5 bases and the J gene lost 0 bases, with 14 bases spanning the gap. The CDR3 covers 15 residues. Germline CDR1 SEHNR, CDR2 FQNEAQ (reference sequence). The CDR3 DNA follows: TGTGCCAGCAGCCCGACAGGAAGCGGCTCCTACGAGCAGTACTTC. Its protein is CASSPTGSGSYEQYF.

This chain links TRBV19 with TRBJ2-5; 7 nucleotides agree with TRBD2. The germline V gene has CDR1 LNHDA and CDR2 SQIVND (reference sequence). With V trimmed by 5 bases and J by 2 bases, 8 bases remained unmatched. The CDR3 runs to 15 residues. CDR3 bases: TGTGCCAGTAGTCAGCGGGAAGCCAGGCAAGAGACCCAGTACTTC. Amino acid sequence: CASSQREARQETQYF.

This chain links TRBV3-1 (or the pseudogene TRBV3-2) with TRBJ2-3; TRBD1 matches at 9 bases. Unmatched junction bases numbered 9, after V lost 5 bases and J lost 3 bases. The CDR3 runs to 16 residues. The germline gives CDR1 LGHDT, CDR2 YNNKEL (reference sequence). CDR3 residues: CASSKTGGAKTDTQYF. CDR3 DNA: TGTGCCAGCAGCAAAACAGGGGGCGCGAAAACAGATACGCAGTATTTT.

The gene calls are TRBV6-1 and TRBJ1-1; the D gene is possibly TRBD1 (5 bases). Germline-derived CDR1 and CDR2 are MNHNS and SASEGT. V dropped 3 bases and J dropped 11 bases, with 13 bases sitting between them. The CDR3 runs to 12 residues. This CDR3 reads CASSDQGGEAFF. The CDR3 nucleotides read TGTGCCAGCAGTGACCAGGGCGGGGAGGCTTTCTTT.

The chain carries TRBV11-3 and TRBJ2-6; D gene unclear. The germline gives CDR1 SGHNT, CDR2 YENEEA. There are 15 residues in the CDR3. With 3 bases removed from V and 4 bases from J, the gap between germline ends came to 10 bases. DNA for the CDR3: TGTGCCAGCAGCTTCATGGTAGCAGGGGCCAACGTCCTGACTTTC. Protein sequence: CASSFMVAGANVLTF. Looking up the rest from reference TRBV11-3 and TRBJ2-6 gives the full variable domain: EAGVVQSPRYKIIEKKQPVAFWCNPISGHNTLYWYLQNLGQGPELLIRYENEEAVDDSQLPKDRFSAERLKGVDSTLKIQPAELGDSAVYLCASSFMVAGANVLTFGAGSRLTVL.

This clone was counted between two and nine times. The V call is TRBV2, the J call TRBJ1-2, with D possibly TRBD1 on 6 matching bases. Germline V gene data show CDR1 as SNHLY and CDR2 as FYNNEI. V lost 3 bases and J lost 1, with 9 bases in between. This CDR3 comprises 14 residues. The CDR3 region is CASSEHRDNYGYTF. CDR3 coding DNA: TGTGCCAGCAGTGAGCACAGGGATAACTATGGCTACACCTTC.

The chain has TRBV4-2 and TRBJ1-1, with 7 bases that match TRBD1. Germline V gives CDR1 LGHNA, CDR2 YNFKEQ. The CDR3 contains 14 residues. The trim removed 0 bases at V and 7 bases at J, leaving 5 bases unmatched. The CDR3, as DNA: TGTGCCAGCAGCCAAGATACGCAGGGGGTTGAAGCTTTCTTT. This gives the protein CASSQDTQGVEAFF.

The chain recombines TRBV29-1 with TRBJ2-5; a weak D match, TRBD2 (5 bases). The CDR3 consists of 10 residues. V was cut by 7 bases and J by 5 bases, with 8 bases left in between. CDR1 is SQVTM, CDR2 ANQGSEA, per germline. CDR3 amino acids: CSAGSETQYF. CDR3 nucleotides: TGCAGCGCGGGAAGCGAGACCCAGTACTTC.

The chain combines TRBV9 with TRBJ2-2, with 8 bases fitting TRBD2. The V gene's germline CDR1 is SGDLS and CDR2 YYNGEE. J was trimmed by 6 bases and V by 4 bases; bases with no gene match: 5. The CDR3 is 14 amino acids. The CDR3 DNA sequence: TGTGCCAGCAGCCCGGGAGGGCCCTCCGGGGAGCTGTTTTTT. Translated, it gives CASSPGGPSGELFF.

The rearrangement joins TRBV6-5 to TRBJ1-1; TRBD1 agrees at 11 bases. CDR1 MNHEY and CDR2 SVGAGI come from the germline V gene. The trim removed 2 bases at V and 9 bases at J, leaving 2 bases unmatched. The CDR3 is 13 amino acids. In DNA, the CDR3 is TGTGCCAGCAGTTACGGGACAGGGGGGAAAGCTTTCTTT. Translation gives CASSYGTGGKAFF.